This record looks at one TCR beta chain sequence and its context. The PCR used 60 Vbeta and 13 Jbeta primers. Clones were sequenced by immunoSEQ multiplex PCR, and TCRdb holds only the in-frame ones, with some missing. The data contain about 160,000 clones, roughly 80% of them singletons. The donors gave bone marrow, and they were healthy. The data are from a study of cytomegalovirus exposure and HLA in healthy donors. Study in general: As released early, the data held 80 million to 90 million unique TCRs from HLA-typed donors.

CDR1 SNHLY and CDR2 FYNNEI come from the germline V gene. V was pared by 5 bases and J by 9 bases, with 9 bases of the junction left unmatched. This CDR3 comprises 14 residues. The sequenced material came from PBMCs. The sequence was collected from a man aged 25-45 years in good health and CMV-seronegative. J is TRBJ1-1 and V is TRBV2; 10 bases are a match to TRBD1. In DNA form, the CDR3 reads TGTGCCAGCAGTCCGGGACAGGGGTGGTTAAAAGCTTTCTTT. It specifies CASSPGQGWLKAFF.